The source of this TCR beta chain is a study of cytomegalovirus exposure and HLA in healthy donors (dated by TCRdb to about 2017). Broadly, across the study: An earlier analysis of 550 to 700 of the donors reported approximately 300 Gb of sequence data and 117 million unique TCR beta sequences from 150 million to 200 million T cells. About 280 gigabases of sequencing data and 80 million or so unique TCR sequences were included in an early release covering 550 to 650 HLA-typed donors. Of the roughly 400 genotyped donors, about 80% fell in the genetic ancestry cluster associated with self-reported Caucasian donors. The study aimed to test whether cataloging public T cell receptors could reveal signatures of past pathogen exposure. Using immunosequencing, the study profiled T cell repertoires from around 680 subjects and related those repertoires to cytomegalovirus serostatus. A separate validation cohort of over a hundred different subjects was used in addition to the 666-subject first cohort. To predict cytomegalovirus infection status, the study brought together high-throughput TCR immunosequencing, statistical association of individual TCRs with disease status, and machine learning. A later analysis re-examined previously published TCR beta repertoires from roughly 720 donors and added high-resolution HLA genotyping to investigate patterns of TCR occurrence. Rather than drawing on any new phenotypic data, the later analysis identified candidate immune exposures from TCR beta sequences and the way those sequences occurred across donors. To decide whether each TCR beta V gene segment behaved as functional or pseudogenic, an earlier analysis of some 570 of the donors relied on high-throughput TCR beta sequencing. Alongside the repertoire data, information on donor age, sex, ethnicity and CMV serostatus was compiled. A later genetic analysis took genome-wide SNP genotypes for about 55% of the 666 donors and used that subset as a discovery cohort. All discovery cohort repertoires had been generated on a single sequencing platform. HLA typing covered class I and class II loci at four-digit resolution. Typing coverage varied by locus: about 620-640 donors for A, B, C, DRB1 and DQB1; approximately 560 for DQA1; nearly 610 for DPA1; fewer than 480 for DPB1. Roughly 5 DR-DQ haplotypes were treated as single units for association and clustering because of strong linkage in the cohort. Among about 400 genotyped donors of the cohort, an average of roughly 230,000 unique TCR beta nucleotide sequences was sequenced per donor, of which about 19% were non-productive.

The cohort comprised more than 550 healthy bone marrow donors. At the time of sampling, all cohort members were nominally healthy, though unrecorded immune exposures were likely present. CMV serostatus was positive for around 310 and negative for about half of the roughly 700 cohort members, and was not recorded for this donor. A peripheral blood sample was provided by each donor, and peripheral blood mononuclear cells were used for TCR beta sequencing. The Qiagen DNeasy Blood Extraction Kit was used to extract genomic DNA from the blood cell samples. Receptor amplification or capture employed the immunoSEQ multiplex PCR assay. The multiplex PCR relied on a mix of 60 forward primers for TCR Vbeta segments and 13 reverse primers for TCR Jbeta segments. The CDR3 region of rearranged TCR beta genes was amplified from genomic DNA by a multiplex PCR assay. The amplified TCR beta libraries were sequenced on the Illumina HiSeq System as 87-base-pair reads. Per the original workflow: A later analysis tallied tens of millions of unique TCR beta chains across the 666 repertoires, and some 10 million of those chains were shared by two or more donors. Raw reads were error-corrected and collapsed into unique sequences with a nearest-neighbor algorithm that merged closely related sequences to remove PCR and sequencing errors. Alignment of CDR3 sequences to IMGT reference sequences was used to assign V, D and J gene segments. For a sequence to be retained, a match of at least six nucleotides was required to both a V gene segment and a J gene segment. Rearrangements were called productive when the CDR3 lacked stop codons and stayed in frame with V and J; all others were non-productive. CDR3 was defined by IMGT convention, running from the second conserved V-encoded cysteine to the conserved J-encoded phenylalanine. In an earlier analysis of 500 to 650 of the donors, sequences lacking an unambiguous match to a single V gene segment were excluded. An earlier analysis of several hundred of the donors classified V segments as functional when productive rearrangements were above 56.7% and as segregating when the standard deviation between donors was above 5%. A statistical classification framework was built to diagnose cytomegalovirus status from the catalog of TCR beta chain sequences. A later analysis assigned V and J genes by comparing TCR nucleotide sequences with IMGT/GENE-DB human TR gene sequences. A later analysis assigned CDR3 sequences and most-parsimonious VDJ recombination scenarios with the TCRdist pipeline. In a later analysis, each TCR beta chain was defined by its CDR3 amino acid sequence together with its V-gene family, and reads lacking a unique V-gene family were excluded. In a later analysis, 550 to 650 highly shared, low-generation-probability nucleotide sequences were removed to address suspected cross-contamination and a sequencing artifact. A later analysis calculated a clonal expansion index for each public chain from normalized within-repertoire ranks of inferred template counts. In a later analysis, generation probabilities were computed with a VDJ recombination model fitted to out-of-frame rearrangements, and the resulting probabilities were checked against IGoR. A later analysis scored TCR-TCR, TCR-HLA and TCR-CMV co-occurrence with hypergeometric tests, applying a repertoire-size bias correction to TCR pairs. False discovery rates were estimated in a later analysis by permuting HLA or CMV assignments 20 times. In a later analysis, co-occurring TCRs were grouped using DBSCAN, with TCRdist sequence similarity added in when clustering inside HLA-allele-positive subsets. Repertoires with fewer than 30,000 or more than 120,000 public chains, plus five repertoires with anomalous nucleotide sharing, were excluded from co-occurrence clustering. TCRdb retrieved this table from immuneACCESS and kept in-frame rearrangements only. Not all clones are present; in checked studies, unresolved V genes account for under half, and no reason is known for the remainder. V and J calls plus clone size are reproduced from that table; the DNA served to infer D and trimming. This sample comprises under 150,000 clones, about 73% of them detected only once. Approximately 2.9% of the sample is in the top ten clones.

The CDR3 has 17 amino acids, counting the end cysteine and phenylalanine. The kept DNA is CDR3 alone, 51 bases in frame from the first base. CDR1 and CDR2 were assigned from the germline V gene (reference sequence) as SGHKS and YYEKEE. V gives up 3 bases and J gives up 0 bases, and the segment between their germline ends measures 16 bases. Details on this clone: Its antigen is unknown. No much larger clonotype is one base removed from it; base qualities were not supplied.

Overall results and qualifications from the work: At a false discovery rate of 0.05, a later analysis linked around 15,000 TCR beta sequences to specific HLA alleles. In a later analysis, most CMV-associated TCR beta chains were found to appear HLA-restricted, with HLA associations seemingly driven largely by CMV exposure. While some public TCRs were present in many individuals, most TCR sequences turned up only very rarely across donors. The presence/absence analyses assumed that sequencing depth was roughly uniform across donors, and that assumption may not be true. The classifier was reported to diagnose cytomegalovirus status with high specificity and sensitivity in both the original and validation cohorts. The only immune exposure information available for the cohort was CMV serostatus. In vitro tests confirmed that a few of the cytomegalovirus-associated TCR beta chains recognize cytomegalovirus antigens. In a later analysis, several top co-occurrence clusters were reported to appear linked to parvovirus B19, influenza, CMV and Epstein-Barr virus. In the study, about 150 TCR beta chains were listed as associated with cytomegalovirus. Correlated functional status among segregating V segments might reflect linkage disequilibrium, but an unknown experimental factor could not be ruled out. Because the 87-base-pair reads could not distinguish some IMGT-functional V segments, including TRBV6-2 and TRBV6-3, those segments were excluded. In a later analysis, HLA-associated TCR beta chains were found to be more clonally expanded and to have lower generation probabilities than equally common non-associated chains. The sequencing pipeline was judged likely to have produced a cluster of highly shared sequence variants as a technical artifact. In a later analysis, TCR association rates were found to vary across HLA loci, with the most associated TCRs seen for DRB1 alleles and the fewest for HLA-C alleles. A further reported finding was that TCR beta sequences accurately predicted the HLA-A and HLA-B alleles for most subjects in the first cohort. According to the authors, the approach could potentially be generalized to other disease states and immunological phenotypes. A later genetic analysis reported fewer N-insertions in productive TCRs among donors in an Asian-associated ancestry cluster than the approximately 700-donor mean. A later genetic analysis associated a missense DCLRE1C variant with V-gene and J-gene trimming of TCR beta chains, and an independent cohort replicated the association. This cohort had only TCR beta chains sequenced, and the lack of alpha or paired-chain data limited which features could be detected. Because counts were too low, seventeen rarely observed V segments, including chromosome 9 orphons, were left out of the earlier analysis of 587 of the donors. An earlier analysis of around 540 of the donors showed that most TCR beta V segments appeared in productive rearrangements either about 87% or about 30% of the time, which broadly matched IMGT annotations. When HLA alleles, especially DR and DQ, strongly co-occurred, attributing TCR associations to individual alleles was difficult. Because HLA typing was unavailable for some donors at each locus, only the typed subset was used in association tests.

The rearranged chain carries TRBV5-5 and TRBJ2-4; the D gene is possibly TRBD2, with 6 bases matching. Source material: PBMCs. This receptor was identified in a human donor in good health. The sequenced DNA: TGTGCCAGCAGCTCCCGCGGGGCTCAGCTAGCCAAAAACATTCAGTACTTC. It specifies CASSSRGAQLAKNIQYF.